This TCR beta chain is drawn from a study of blood T cell repertoires in COVID-19. The overall study: Whether acute or convalescent, the COVID-19 samples came from the United States, Italy and Spain. PBMCs, B-cell-depleted T cells, or T cells were the source of the cDNA or gDNA that made up the material.

Original handling: From reference gene primer amplification, estimates of nucleated cell counts were derived. Profiling relied on immunoSEQ multiplex PCR, and the TCRdb table lists in-frame clones only, not all of them. V, J and clone size are taken as reported in that table, and D and trimming were inferred from the DNA itself. The sample carries just over 90,000 clones, 70% to 90% recorded once. The CDR3 length is 14 residues. Germline CDR1 and CDR2: KGHSH and LQKENI. V was shortened by 2 bases and J by 5 bases, with 12 bases between the two germline ends. The chain is built from TRBV18 and TRBJ1-2, with a possible D match to TRBD1 (5 bases). Sequencing was done on a sample of peripheral blood. The clonotype was recovered from a woman of 80 years or more with acute or convalescent COVID-19. The CDR3 protein is CASSPGTKGYGYTF. The CDR3 nucleotides read TGTGCCAGCTCACCAGGGACTAAGGGGTATGGCTACACCTTC.